This TCR beta chain was found in a study of Graves' ophthalmopathy and Graves' hyperthyroidism. Study-wide background: Being free of ophthalmopathy for 18 months of follow-up defined stable hyperthyroidism.

Hyperthyroidism patients, aged 18 to 65, were newly diagnosed, under 2 months' duration. There are 15 residues in the CDR3. Germline loops: CDR1 SGHVS, CDR2 FNYEAQ. This clonotype appeared once. Its antigen is unknown. Findings and limits, study-wide: Ophthalmopathy and stable hyperthyroidism were discriminated by a 13-signature model, with roughly 86% sensitivity and 70% to 84% specificity. Ophthalmopathy progression cases were predicted by the model with 55% to 71% sensitivity and 72% to 80% specificity.

RNA transcripts provided the template for amplifying TCR beta CDR3 regions. HTBI primers were used in a first-round RT-PCR, which preceded a second-round multiplex PCR. TCRdb reanalysed the multiplex PCR reads using MiXCR and keeps one entry per CDR3 protein. The sample shows around 1.1 million distinct CDR3 sequences, about two fifths of them seen only once. The chain couples TRBV7-6 to TRBJ2-7, with D hard to call. The last part of the DNA fits TRBJ2-1 better; the J call may be wrong. The sequenced sample consisted of peripheral blood or thyroid tissue (not recorded which). The source of this sequence is an adult man with Graves' hyperthyroidism. The CDR3 is CASSLVGSADNEQFF. In DNA, the CDR3 is TGTGCCAGCAGCTTAGTAGGTTCCGCCGACAATGAGCAGTTCTTC.